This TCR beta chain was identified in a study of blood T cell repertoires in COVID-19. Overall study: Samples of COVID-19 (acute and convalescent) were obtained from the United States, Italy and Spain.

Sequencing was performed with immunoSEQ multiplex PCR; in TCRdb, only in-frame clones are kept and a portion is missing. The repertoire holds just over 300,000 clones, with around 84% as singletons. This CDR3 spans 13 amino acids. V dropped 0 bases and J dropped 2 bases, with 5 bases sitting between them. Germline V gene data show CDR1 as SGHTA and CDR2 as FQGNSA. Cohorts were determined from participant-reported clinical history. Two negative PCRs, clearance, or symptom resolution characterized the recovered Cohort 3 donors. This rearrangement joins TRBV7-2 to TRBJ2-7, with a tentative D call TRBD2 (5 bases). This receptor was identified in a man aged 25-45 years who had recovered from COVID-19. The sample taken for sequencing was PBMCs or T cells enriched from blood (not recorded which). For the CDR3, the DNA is TGTGCCAGCAGCTTAGCGGGAGCCTACGAGCAGTACTTC. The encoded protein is CASSLAGAYEQYF.